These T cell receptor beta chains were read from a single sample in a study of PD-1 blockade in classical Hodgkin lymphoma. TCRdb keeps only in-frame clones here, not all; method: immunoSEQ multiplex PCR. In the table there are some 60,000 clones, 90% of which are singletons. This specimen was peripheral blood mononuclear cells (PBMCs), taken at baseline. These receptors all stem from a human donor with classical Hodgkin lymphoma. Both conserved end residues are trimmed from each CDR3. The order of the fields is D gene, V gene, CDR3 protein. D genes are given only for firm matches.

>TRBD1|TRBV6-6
ASSSGTGNTGELF
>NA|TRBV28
ASSPTVLNQPQH
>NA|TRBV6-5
ASSSPVGFETEAF
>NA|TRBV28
ASSTLTGANYEQY
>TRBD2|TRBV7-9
ASNGGGAFEQY
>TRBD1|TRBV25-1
ASSGQGASSTEAF
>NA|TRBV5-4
ASSLAFGTNNEQF
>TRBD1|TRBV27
ASSSADRENQPQH
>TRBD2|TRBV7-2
ASSLDEAISGSYYEQY
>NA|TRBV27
ASSIYQPSGNTIY
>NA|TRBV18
ASSPLGTGELF
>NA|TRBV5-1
ASSLAGQGKETQY
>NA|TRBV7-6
ASSLGGPESEQY
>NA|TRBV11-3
ASSLENNQPQH
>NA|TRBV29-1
SGAHGLEQY
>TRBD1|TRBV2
AGTGASSYNEQF
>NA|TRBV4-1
ASSQVGDTYTQY
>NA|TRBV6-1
ASSEYGGGGTDTQY
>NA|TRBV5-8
ASSLGQRGTEAF
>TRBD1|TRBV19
ASTTGGLDTQY
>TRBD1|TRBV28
ASSPHSGGRDEQY
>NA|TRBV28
ASMYTAYSNQPQH
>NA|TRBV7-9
ASSPGGGNEKLF
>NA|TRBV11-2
ASSFGGHEQY
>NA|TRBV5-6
ASSLGVGGEQY
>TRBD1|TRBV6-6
ASSYRDRGFAGELF
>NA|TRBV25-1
ASSGRDFSYEQY
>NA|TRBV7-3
ASSSAGENEQF
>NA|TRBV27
ASSLGHSYEQY
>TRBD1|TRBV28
ASSLSGGMTEAF
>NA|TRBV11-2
ASSLDPGWRTEAF
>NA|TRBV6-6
ASTMDSLGEQF
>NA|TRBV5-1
ASSLVGGKMGETQY
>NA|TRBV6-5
ASSSTGLSTGELF
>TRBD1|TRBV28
ATGTGDEKLF
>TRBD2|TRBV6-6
ASRVGGGADYEQY
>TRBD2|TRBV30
AWSVNSGRAAAAF
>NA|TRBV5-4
ASSLEGGYEQY
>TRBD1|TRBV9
ASSAHPDRVAGGNTIY
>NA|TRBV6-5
ASSYAGTSNYGYT
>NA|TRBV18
ASSPLGQFNSPLH
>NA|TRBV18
ASSPRTNTEAF
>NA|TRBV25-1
ASSEWMNTGELF
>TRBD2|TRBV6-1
ASSLSGGKQETQY
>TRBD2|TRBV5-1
ASSLVISGGLRTDTQY
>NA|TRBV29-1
SVLTGSPISGGYT
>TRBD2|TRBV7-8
ASSLNGLAGVTQY
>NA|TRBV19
ASSFPTILPNTGELF
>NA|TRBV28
ASSFTLGSGSSYEQY
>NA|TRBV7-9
ASSLVSGSGNTIY
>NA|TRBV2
ASSAASSYEQY
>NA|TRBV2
ASSDRGRFGRNTEAF
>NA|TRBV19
ASSIDLSGAGSYEQY